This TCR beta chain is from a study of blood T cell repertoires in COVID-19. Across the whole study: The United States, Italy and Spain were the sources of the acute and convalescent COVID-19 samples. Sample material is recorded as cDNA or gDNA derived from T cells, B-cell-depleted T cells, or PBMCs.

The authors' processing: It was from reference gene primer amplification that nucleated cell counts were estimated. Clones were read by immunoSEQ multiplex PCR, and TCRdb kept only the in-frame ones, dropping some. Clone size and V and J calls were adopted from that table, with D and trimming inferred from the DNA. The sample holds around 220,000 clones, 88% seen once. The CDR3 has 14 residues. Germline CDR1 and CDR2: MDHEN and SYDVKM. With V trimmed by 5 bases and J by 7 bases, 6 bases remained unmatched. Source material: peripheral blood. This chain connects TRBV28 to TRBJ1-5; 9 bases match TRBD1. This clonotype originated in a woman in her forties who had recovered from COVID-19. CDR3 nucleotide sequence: TGTGCCAGCAGTCCAGGGACAGGGTACCAGCCCCAGCATTTT. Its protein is CASSPGTGYQPQHF. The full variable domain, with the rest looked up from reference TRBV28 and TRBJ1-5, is DVKVTQSSRYLVKRTGEKVFLECVQDMDHENMFWYRQDPGLGLRLIYFSYDVKMKEKGDIPEGYSVSREKKERFSLILESASTNQTSMYLCASSPGTGYQPQHFGDGTRLSIL.